The clone carrying this TCR beta chain was picked up many times. The antigen is undetermined. Construction of the TCRbeta library involved unique molecular identifiers. TCRdb ran MiXCR on the PCR reads and lists one entry per CDR3 protein. Of around 500,000 distinct CDR3 sequences listed, roughly 24% were seen once; the top ten hold 13% to 15%. The data were taken from a study of T-cell reconstitution after alpha-beta-depleted transplantation in children. General observations from the study: By one year post-transplant, T-cell counts and diversity largely arose from T cells that were newly produced. Some patients' high day-60 TCRbeta diversity was attributed to recipient cells surviving conditioning.

Germline assignment: CDR1 DFQATT and CDR2 SNEGSKA (reference sequence). The trim removed 6 bases at V and 5 bases at J, leaving 14 bases unmatched. The CDR3 covers 17 residues. This clonotype was obtained from a boy under two years old who had a stem cell transplant for acute myeloid leukemia, so the T cells may come from the graft donor. This chain uses TRBV20-1 with TRBJ2-3; 13 positions agree with TRBD2. The sample consisted of PBMCs, mostly from graft donor cells, taken 360 days after TCRalphabeta/CD19-depleted stem cell transplant. DNA for the CDR3: TGCAGTGCCGTGACTAGCGGGGGGCCAATGTTAGTAGATACGCAGTATTTT. It is translated as CSAVTSGGPMLVDTQYF.